The next 14 T cell receptor beta chains were all read from a single sample in a study of CD8 T cells in ankylosing spondylitis. Regarding the study as a whole: A TCR beta motif of fewer than ten highly homologous variants appeared characteristic of ankylosing spondylitis blood.

TCRdb fed the 5' RACE reads into MiXCR, producing one record per CDR3 protein. The sample lists about 700,000 distinct CDR3 sequences; under 20% were seen once. Their antigens are not known. What was sequenced was blood, either unsorted or a sorted T cell fraction (not recorded which). The receptors here all came from a male donor with ankylosing spondylitis.

This clonotype was seen once. No conserved phenylalanine or tryptophan is present at the end of the CDR3, so a read error is the likely explanation. The chain uses TRBV20-1 and TRBJ2-5; D gene ambiguous. Trimming shortened V by 3 bases and J by 2 bases, and 4 bases separated the two germline ends. In germline, CDR1 is DFQATT, CDR2 SNEGSKA (reference sequence). The CDR3 sequence is 11 residues long. CDR3 loop: CSARPQETQYY. Written as DNA, the CDR3 is TGCAGTGCTAGGCCACAAGAGACCCAGTACTAC.

This clonotype was observed a few times. This chain joins TRBV5-1 and TRBJ2-7; 7 bases line up with TRBD2. The CDR3 contains 16 residues. Germline trimming cut 6 bases from V and 4 bases from J; bases unmatched to any gene: 16. CDR1 SGHRS and CDR2 YFSETQ come from the germline V gene. DNA of the CDR3: TGCGCCAGCACCCCGGAATTGCGGGGGTCTAGATACGAGCAGTACTTC. This gives the protein CASTPELRGSRYEQYF.

This clonotype was observed a handful of times. The rearrangement links TRBV29-1 to TRBJ1-2; possible D gene TRBD1, 5 bases. The CDR3 covers 11 residues. The V end lost 6 bases, the J end lost 8 bases, and 13 bases lay between the germline ends. CDR1 and CDR2 from the germline V gene are SQVTM and ANQGSEA. The CDR3 here is CSVGGREGYTF. As DNA, the CDR3 is TGCAGCGTCGGAGGCAGGGAAGGCTACACCTTC.

This clonotype was detected only a few times. The chain carries TRBV11-2 and TRBJ1-2; D gene unclear. The CDR3 covers 14 residues. V was pared by 1 base and J by 7 bases, with 13 bases between. From germline, CDR1 is SGHAT and CDR2 FQNNGV. In DNA form, the CDR3 reads TGTGCCAGCAGCTTAGGCGTTGGTGGCTCTGGCTACACCTTC. Protein product: CASSLGVGGSGYTF.

This chain joins TRBV20-1 and TRBJ2-7, with TRBD2 as a possible D gene (6 bases). The germline CDR1 and CDR2 sequences are DFQATT and SNEGSKA (reference sequence). The CDR3 is 14 residues long. V lost 3 bases, J lost 0 bases, and 12 bases lay in between. The CDR3 protein is CSAREGARSYEQYF. The CDR3 nucleotides are TGCAGTGCTAGGGAGGGTGCCCGCTCCTACGAGCAGTACTTC.

The J gene is TRBJ1-3, the V gene TRBV29-1, with D possibly matching TRBD1 (6 bases). V was clipped by 7 bases and J by 0 bases, with 10 bases between them. Germline values: CDR1 SQVTM, CDR2 ANQGSEA. The CDR3 loop spans 13 amino acids. The CDR3 loop is CSATGPSGNTIYF. The CDR3 coding sequence is TGCAGCGCTACAGGGCCCTCTGGAAACACCATATATTTT. Full variable domain (outside the CDR3, taken from reference TRBV29-1 and TRBJ1-3): SAVISQKPSRDICQRGTSLTIQCQVDSQVTMMFWYRQQPGQSLTLIATANQGSEATYESGFVIDKFPISRPNLTFSTLTVSNMSPEDSSIYLCSATGPSGNTIYFGEGSWLTVV.

The rearrangement links TRBV3-1 to TRBJ2-7; weak D call: TRBD2 (6 bases). The CDR3 has 14 residues. V was shortened by 1 base and J by 7 bases, with 14 bases between the two germline ends. Germline CDR1 LGHDT, CDR2 YNNKEL (reference sequence). The CDR3 nucleotides are TGTGCCAGCAGCCAAGCGGGGGTCCTAGGGGAGCAGTACTTC. This sequence encodes CASSQAGVLGEQYF.

This clonotype was detected many times. The chain joins TRBV12-3 or TRBV12-4 to TRBJ2-7; 8 nucleotides agree with TRBD2. V was clipped by 6 bases and J by 3 bases; unmatched bases: 10. The CDR3 spans 15 residues. The CDR3 sequence is CASSQTTSAHYEQYF. In DNA form, the CDR3 reads TGTGCCAGCAGCCAAACGACTAGCGCGCACTACGAGCAGTACTTC.

In this sample, this clonotype turned up a few times. V is TRBV29-1 and J is TRBJ2-5; 14 bases are a match to TRBD2. The length of the CDR3 is 15 residues. Germline CDR1 SQVTM, CDR2 ANQGSEA. V lost 6 bases to trimming and J lost 5 bases; unmatched junction nucleotides: 8. CDR3 DNA sequence: TGCAGCGTCGTCGGGACTAGCGGGAGTTTCGAGACCCAGTACTTC. Amino acid sequence: CSVVGTSGSFETQYF.

This sequence joins TRBV6-5 and TRBJ2-1, with 10 bases aligning to TRBD2. The CDR3 runs 17 residues. With V trimmed by 2 bases and J by 6 bases, 10 bases remained unmatched. The V gene's germline CDR1 is MNHEY and CDR2 SVGAGI. CDR3 sequence reads: CASSYRVASGGPNEQFF. DNA for the CDR3: TGTGCCAGCAGTTACCGGGTTGCTAGCGGGGGACCCAATGAGCAGTTCTTC.

This clonotype was seen a handful of times. The chain uses TRBV6-2 or TRBV6-3 and TRBJ2-5; D perhaps matches TRBD2 (5 bases). The CDR3 extends over 17 amino acids. Trimming cost V 2 bases and J 2 bases, with 18 bases left between them. Germline V gene sequence: CDR1 MNHEY, CDR2 SVGEGT. CDR3 DNA: TGTGCCAGCAGTTACGCACCACCTACTAGGATTCAAGAGACCCAGTACTTC. Translated, it gives CASSYAPPTRIQETQYF.

This clonotype came up many times. The rearrangement joins TRBV12-3 or TRBV12-4 to TRBJ2-2; 7 bases align to TRBD2. The CDR3 has 15 residues. The junction had 4 bases not matched to a gene; V was cut back by 5 bases and J by 1 base. The CDR3 loop reads CASSDAGENTGELFF. The CDR3 region has the DNA TGTGCCAGCAGTGACGCGGGGGAGAACACCGGGGAGCTGTTTTTT.

V is TRBV24-1 and J is TRBJ2-1; TRBD1 matches 7 bases. V dropped 5 bases and J dropped 3; count of bases not matched to a gene: 6. Germline V gene sequence: CDR1 KGHDR, CDR2 SFDVKD. This CDR3 is 15 amino acids long. The CDR3 protein is CATSGSQGLYNEQFF. DNA for the CDR3: TGTGCCACCAGTGGTTCACAGGGGCTCTACAATGAGCAGTTCTTC.

This chain uses TRBV10-3 with TRBJ1-1; 8 positions agree with TRBD1. Trimming cost V 11 bases and J 1 base; bases outside gene matches: 6. This CDR3 has 13 amino acids. The V gene's germline CDR1 is ENHRY and CDR2 SYGVKD. The CDR3 bases are TGTGCCGCCTCGGACAGGGAGAACACTGAAGCTTTCTTT. Protein product: CAASDRENTEAFF.